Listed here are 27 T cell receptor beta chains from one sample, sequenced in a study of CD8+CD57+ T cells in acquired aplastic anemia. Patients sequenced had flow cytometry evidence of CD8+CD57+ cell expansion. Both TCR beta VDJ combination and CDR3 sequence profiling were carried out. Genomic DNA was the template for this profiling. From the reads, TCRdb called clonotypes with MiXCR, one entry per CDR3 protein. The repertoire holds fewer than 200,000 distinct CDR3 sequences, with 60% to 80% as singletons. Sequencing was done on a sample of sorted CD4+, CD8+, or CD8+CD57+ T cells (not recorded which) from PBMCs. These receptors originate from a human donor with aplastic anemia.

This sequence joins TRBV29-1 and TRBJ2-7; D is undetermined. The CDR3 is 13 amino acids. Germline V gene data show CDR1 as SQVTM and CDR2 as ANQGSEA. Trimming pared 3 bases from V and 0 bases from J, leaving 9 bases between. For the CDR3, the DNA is TGCAGCGTTGAGGGCAGTAACTCCTACGAGCAGTACTTC. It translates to CSVEGSNSYEQYF.

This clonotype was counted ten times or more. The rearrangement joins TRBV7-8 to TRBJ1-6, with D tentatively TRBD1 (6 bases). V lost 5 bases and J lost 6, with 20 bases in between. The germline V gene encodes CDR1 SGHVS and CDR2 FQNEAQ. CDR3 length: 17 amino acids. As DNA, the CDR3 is TGTGCCAGCAGCCCCTTATTGGGGGGGGGGCTTAATTCACCCCTCCACTTT. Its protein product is CASSPLLGGGLNSPLHF.

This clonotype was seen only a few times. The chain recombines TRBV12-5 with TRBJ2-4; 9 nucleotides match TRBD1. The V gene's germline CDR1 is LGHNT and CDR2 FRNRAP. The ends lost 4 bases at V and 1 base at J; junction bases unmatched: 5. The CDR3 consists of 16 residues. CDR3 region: CASGWGQGTAKNIQYF. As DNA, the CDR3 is TGTGCTAGTGGTTGGGGACAGGGTACGGCCAAAAACATTCAGTACTTC.

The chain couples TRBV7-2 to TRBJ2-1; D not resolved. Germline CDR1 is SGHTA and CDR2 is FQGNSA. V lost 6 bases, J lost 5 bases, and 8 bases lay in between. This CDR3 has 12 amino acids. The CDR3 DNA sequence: TGTGCCAGCAGTCGGCCGGACAATGAGCAGTTCTTC. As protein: CASSRPDNEQFF.

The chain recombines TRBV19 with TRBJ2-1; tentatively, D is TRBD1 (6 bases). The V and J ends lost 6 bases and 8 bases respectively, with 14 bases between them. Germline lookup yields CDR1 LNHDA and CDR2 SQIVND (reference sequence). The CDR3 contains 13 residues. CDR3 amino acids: CASSLTRGYEQFF. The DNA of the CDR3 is TGTGCCAGTAGCCTGACCAGGGGCTATGAGCAGTTCTTC.

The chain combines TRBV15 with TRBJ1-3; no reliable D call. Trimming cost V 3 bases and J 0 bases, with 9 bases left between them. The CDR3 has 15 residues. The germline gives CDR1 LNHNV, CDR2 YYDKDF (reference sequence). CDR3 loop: CATSRSLSSGNTIYF. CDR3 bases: TGTGCCACCAGCAGGAGTTTGTCCTCTGGAAACACCATATATTTT.

CDR3 in amino acids: CASSYGRQTDTQYF. DNA of the CDR3: TGCGCCAGCAGCTACGGCCGGCAAACAGATACGCAGTATTTT. This chain uses TRBV5-1 with TRBJ2-3; the D is unclear. V was pared by 3 bases and J by 3 bases, with 11 bases between. From germline, CDR1 is SGHRS and CDR2 YFSETQ. This CDR3 has 14 amino acids.

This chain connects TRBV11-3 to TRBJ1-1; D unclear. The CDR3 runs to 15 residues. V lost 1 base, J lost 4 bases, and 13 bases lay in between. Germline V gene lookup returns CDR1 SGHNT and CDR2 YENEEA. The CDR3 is CASSLVPSTSTEAFF. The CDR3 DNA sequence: TGTGCCAGCAGCTTAGTCCCATCGACGAGCACTGAAGCTTTCTTT.

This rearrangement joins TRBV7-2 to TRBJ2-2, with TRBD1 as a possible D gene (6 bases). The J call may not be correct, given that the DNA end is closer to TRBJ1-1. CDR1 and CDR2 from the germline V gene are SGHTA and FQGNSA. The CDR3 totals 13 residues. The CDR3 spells CASSAGQFLRAFF. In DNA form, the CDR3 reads TGTGCCAGCAGCGCCGGACAGTTTTTACGAGCTTTCTTT.

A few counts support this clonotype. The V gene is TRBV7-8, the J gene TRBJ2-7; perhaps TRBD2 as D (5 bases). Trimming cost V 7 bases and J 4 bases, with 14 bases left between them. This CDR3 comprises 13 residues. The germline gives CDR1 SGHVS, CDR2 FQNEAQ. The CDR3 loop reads CASNTIGIYEQYF. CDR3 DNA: TGTGCCAGCAACACGATCGGGATTTACGAGCAGTACTTC.

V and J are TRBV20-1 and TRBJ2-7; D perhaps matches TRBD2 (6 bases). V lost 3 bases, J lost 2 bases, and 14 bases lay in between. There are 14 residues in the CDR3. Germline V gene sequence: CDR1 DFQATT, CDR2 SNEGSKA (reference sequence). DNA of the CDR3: TGCAGTGCTAGGGGAACTAGCTTAGCCTACGAGCAGTACTTC. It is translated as CSARGTSLAYEQYF.

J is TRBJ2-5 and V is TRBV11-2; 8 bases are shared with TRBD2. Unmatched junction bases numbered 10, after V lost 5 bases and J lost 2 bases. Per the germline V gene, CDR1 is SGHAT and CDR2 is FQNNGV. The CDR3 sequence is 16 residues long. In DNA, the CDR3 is TGTGCCAGCAGCCTAATAGCGGGAACCTTACAAGAGACCCAGTACTTC. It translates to CASSLIAGTLQETQYF.

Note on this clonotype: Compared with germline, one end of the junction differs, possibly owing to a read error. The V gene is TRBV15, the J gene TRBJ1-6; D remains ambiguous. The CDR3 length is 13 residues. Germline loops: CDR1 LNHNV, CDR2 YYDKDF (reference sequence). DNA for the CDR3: TGTGCCACCAGCAATGATCCTAACTCACTCCTCCACTTT. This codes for CATSNDPNSLLHF.

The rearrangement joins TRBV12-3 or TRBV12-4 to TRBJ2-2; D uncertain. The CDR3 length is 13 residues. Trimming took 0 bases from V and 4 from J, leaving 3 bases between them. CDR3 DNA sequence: TGTGCCAGCAGTTTAGCGGGCACCGGGGAGCTGTTTTTT. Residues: CASSLAGTGELFF.

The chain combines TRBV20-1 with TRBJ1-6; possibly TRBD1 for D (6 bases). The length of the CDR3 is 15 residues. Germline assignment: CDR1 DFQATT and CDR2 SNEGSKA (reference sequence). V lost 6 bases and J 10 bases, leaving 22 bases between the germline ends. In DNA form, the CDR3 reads TGCAGTGCCCCAGCTGACGGGGGGCTGAAGTCACCCCTCCACTTT. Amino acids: CSAPADGGLKSPLHF.

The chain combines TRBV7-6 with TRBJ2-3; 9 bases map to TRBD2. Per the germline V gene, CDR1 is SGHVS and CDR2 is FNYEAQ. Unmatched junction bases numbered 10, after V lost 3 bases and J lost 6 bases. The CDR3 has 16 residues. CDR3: CASSLGSSGALDTQYF. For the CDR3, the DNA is TGTGCCAGCAGCTTGGGGTCTAGCGGGGCTCTGGATACGCAGTATTTT.

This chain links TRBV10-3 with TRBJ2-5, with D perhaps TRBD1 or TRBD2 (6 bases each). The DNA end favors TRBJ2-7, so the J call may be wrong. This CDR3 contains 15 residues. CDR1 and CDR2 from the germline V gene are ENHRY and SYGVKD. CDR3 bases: TGTGCCATCACCCTAGGAGGGGGGATCTCCTACGAGCAGTACTTC. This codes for CAITLGGGISYEQYF.

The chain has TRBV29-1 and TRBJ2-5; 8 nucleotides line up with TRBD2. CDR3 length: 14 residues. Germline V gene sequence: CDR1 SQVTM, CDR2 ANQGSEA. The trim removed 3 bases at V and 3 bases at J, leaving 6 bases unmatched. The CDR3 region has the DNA TGCAGCGTTGAGGGGGGAGCGGGGGAAGAGACCCAGTACTTC. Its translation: CSVEGGAGEETQYF. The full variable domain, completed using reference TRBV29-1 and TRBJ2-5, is SAVISQKPSRDICQRGTSLTIQCQVDSQVTMMFWYRQQPGQSLTLIATANQGSEATYESGFVIDKFPISRPNLTFSTLTVSNMSPEDSSIYLCSVEGGAGEETQYFGPGTRLLVL.

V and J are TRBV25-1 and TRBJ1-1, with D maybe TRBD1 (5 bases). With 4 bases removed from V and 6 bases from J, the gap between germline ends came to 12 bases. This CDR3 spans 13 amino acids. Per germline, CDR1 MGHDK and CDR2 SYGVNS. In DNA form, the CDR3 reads TGTGCCAGCAGTGGTCAGGGTTATGCTGAAGCTTTCTTT. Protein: CASSGQGYAEAFF.

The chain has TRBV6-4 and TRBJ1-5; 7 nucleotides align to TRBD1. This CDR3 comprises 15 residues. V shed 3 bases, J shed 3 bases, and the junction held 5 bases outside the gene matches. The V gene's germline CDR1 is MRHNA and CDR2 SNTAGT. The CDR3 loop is CASSEDGQANQPQHF. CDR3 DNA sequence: TGTGCCAGCAGTGAGGATGGACAGGCCAATCAGCCCCAGCATTTT.

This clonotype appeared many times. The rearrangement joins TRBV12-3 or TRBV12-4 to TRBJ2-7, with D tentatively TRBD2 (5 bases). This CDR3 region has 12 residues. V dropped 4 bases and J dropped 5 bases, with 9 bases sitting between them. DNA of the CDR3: TGTGCCAGCAGTTCCGGACTGAACGAGCAGTACGTC. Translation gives CASSSGLNEQYV.

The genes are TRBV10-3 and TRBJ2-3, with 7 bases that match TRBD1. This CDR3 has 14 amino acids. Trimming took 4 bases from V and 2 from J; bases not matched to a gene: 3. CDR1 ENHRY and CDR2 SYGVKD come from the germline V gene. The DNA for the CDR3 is TGTGCCATCAGTGGTGGACAGGACACAGATACGCAGTATTTT. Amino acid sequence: CAISGGQDTDTQYF.

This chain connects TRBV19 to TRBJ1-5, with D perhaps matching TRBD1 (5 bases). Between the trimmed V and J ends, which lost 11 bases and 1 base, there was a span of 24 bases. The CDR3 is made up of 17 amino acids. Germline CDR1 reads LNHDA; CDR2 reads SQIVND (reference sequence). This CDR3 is CAGTPLGGWSSNQPQHF. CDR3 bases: TGTGCCGGTACCCCTCTGGGGGGGTGGTCGAGCAATCAGCCCCAGCATTTT. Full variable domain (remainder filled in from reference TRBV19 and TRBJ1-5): DGGITQSPKYLFRKEGQNVTLSCEQNLNHDAMYWYRQDPGQGLRLIYYSQIVNDFQKGDIAEGYSVSREKKESFPLTVTSAQKNPTAFYLCAGTPLGGWSSNQPQHFGDGTRLSIL.

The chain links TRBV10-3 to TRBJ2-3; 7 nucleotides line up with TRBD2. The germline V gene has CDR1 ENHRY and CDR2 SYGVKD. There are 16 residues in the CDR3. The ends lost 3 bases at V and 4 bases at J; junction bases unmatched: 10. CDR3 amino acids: CAISDPQGLGADTQYF. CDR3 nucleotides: TGTGCCATCAGTGACCCCCAAGGACTAGGTGCAGATACGCAGTATTTT.

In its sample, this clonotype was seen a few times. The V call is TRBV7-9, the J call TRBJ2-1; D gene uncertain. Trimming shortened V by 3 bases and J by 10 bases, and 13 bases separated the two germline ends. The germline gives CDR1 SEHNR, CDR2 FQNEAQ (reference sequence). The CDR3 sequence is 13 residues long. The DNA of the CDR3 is TGTGCCAGCAGCTTTGGGCAAGGTGGCGAGCAGTTCTTC. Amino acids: CASSFGQGGEQFF.

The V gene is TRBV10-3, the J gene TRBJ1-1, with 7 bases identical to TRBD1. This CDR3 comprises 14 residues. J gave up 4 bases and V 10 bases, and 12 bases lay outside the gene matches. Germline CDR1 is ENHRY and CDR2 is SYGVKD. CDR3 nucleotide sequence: TGTGCCACCTTAGAGAACAGGGGTGGCACTGAAGCTTTCTTT. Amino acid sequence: CATLENRGGTEAFF.

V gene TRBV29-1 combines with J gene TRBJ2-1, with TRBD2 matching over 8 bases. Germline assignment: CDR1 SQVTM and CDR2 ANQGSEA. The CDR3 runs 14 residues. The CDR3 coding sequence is TGCAGTACTTGGGGGGCTAGCGGGTTCAATGAGCAGTTCTTC. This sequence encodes CSTWGASGFNEQFF.